One and the same sample provided the 29 T cell receptor beta chains below, sequenced in a study of cytomegalovirus exposure and HLA in healthy donors. The primer mix had 60 Vbeta and 13 Jbeta primers. Some clones are missing from TCRdb's copy, which holds only in-frame ones; the method was immunoSEQ multiplex PCR. The sample lists 210,000 or so clones, around 87% occurring once. Sequencing used PBMCs. Receptor source: a man in his thirties or forties in good health and CMV-seronegative.

This chain uses TRBV5-4 with TRBJ2-3, with a weak D call TRBD2 (5 bases). Trimming removed 0 bases from V and 2 bases from J, with 10 bases in between. The CDR3 length is 15 residues. Looked up from germline, CDR1 is SGHNT and CDR2 is YYREEE (reference sequence). The DNA for the CDR3 is TGTGCCAGCAGCTTGGTAGGACTGGCCACAGATACGCAGTATTTT. This sequence encodes CASSLVGLATDTQYF. The variable domain in full, with the rest retrieved from reference TRBV5-4 and TRBJ2-3, is ETGVTQSPTHLIKTRGQQVTLRCSSQSGHNTVSWYQQALGQGPQFIFQYYREEENGRGNFPPRFSGLQFPNYSSELNVNALELDDSALYLCASSLVGLATDTQYFGPGTRLTVL.

The chain links TRBV11-2 to TRBJ2-1; 7 nucleotides line up with TRBD2. The length of the CDR3 is 15 residues. With 5 bases clipped from V and 7 bases from J, the junction kept 11 bases outside the gene matches. Germline lookup yields CDR1 SGHAT and CDR2 FQNNGV. CDR3 in amino acids: CASSGDSSGGNEQFF. For the CDR3, the DNA is TGTGCCAGCAGCGGAGACAGTTCCGGGGGGAATGAGCAGTTCTTC.

The chain recombines TRBV7-2 with TRBJ2-5, with TRBD1 matching over 10 bases. Trimming took 5 bases from V and 6 from J; bases not matched to a gene: 18. The CDR3 length is 18 residues. Germline loops: CDR1 SGHTA, CDR2 FQGNSA. Here the CDR3 DNA reads TGTGCCAGCAGCCCCTATCCCCGACAGGGGGCGGTAGTAAAGACCCAGTACTTC. This codes for CASSPYPRQGAVVKTQYF.

The CDR3 sequence: CASKHGSSYEQYF. The CDR3 region has the DNA TGTGCCAGTAAGCACGGTAGCTCCTACGAGCAGTACTTC. The chain carries TRBV19 and TRBJ2-7, with unresolved D. Deletions cut 7 bases from V and 0 bases from J, with 10 bases between. From germline, CDR1 is LNHDA and CDR2 SQIVND (reference sequence). This CDR3 has 13 amino acids.

The V call is TRBV18, the J call TRBJ1-2; TRBD1 matches 9 bases. Germline-derived CDR1 and CDR2 are KGHSH and LQKENI. V was clipped by 2 bases and J by 4 bases; unmatched bases: 8. CDR3 size: 16 residues. DNA for the CDR3: TGTGCCAGCTCACCAAGGGACAGGGTGAGAGGCTATGGCTACACCTTC. This codes for CASSPRDRVRGYGYTF.

This chain uses TRBV18 with TRBJ2-6; perhaps TRBD1 as D (6 bases). Germline V CDR1 and CDR2: KGHSH, LQKENI. The V gene lost 3 bases and the J gene lost 0 bases, with 15 bases spanning the gap. This CDR3 region has 18 residues. CDR3 loop: CASSPYQGSNSGANVLTF. CDR3 coding DNA: TGTGCCAGCTCACCCTACCAGGGGTCTAACTCTGGGGCCAACGTCCTGACTTTC.

The CDR3: CASSRGQSKDTQYF. The CDR3 DNA follows: TGTGCCAGCAGCCGCGGACAGTCCAAGGATACGCAGTATTTT. This chain links TRBV11-3 with TRBJ2-3; tentatively, D is TRBD1 (6 bases). Germline-derived CDR1 and CDR2 are SGHNT and YENEEA. The CDR3 sequence is 14 residues long. The V gene lost 5 bases and the J gene lost 6 bases, with 15 bases spanning the gap. Based on the CDR3 plus reference TRBV11-3 and TRBJ2-3, the full variable domain is EAGVVQSPRYKIIEKKQPVAFWCNPISGHNTLYWYLQNLGQGPELLIRYENEEAVDDSQLPKDRFSAERLKGVDSTLKIQPAELGDSAVYLCASSRGQSKDTQYFGPGTRLTVL.

The CDR3 DNA reads as TGTGCCAGCAGCGGGACAGAAAAAAACATTCAGTACTTC. This sequence encodes CASSGTEKNIQYF. V gene TRBV2 combines with J gene TRBJ2-4; 7 nucleotides agree with TRBD1. The CDR3 loop spans 13 amino acids. Germline V CDR1 and CDR2: SNHLY, FYNNEI. Unmatched junction bases numbered 3, after V lost 6 bases and J lost 4 bases. The variable domain in full, completed from reference TRBV2 and TRBJ2-4, reads EPEVTQTPSHQVTQMGQEVILRCVPISNHLYFYWYRQILGQKVEFLVSFYNNEISEKSEIFDDQFSVERPDGSNFTLKIRSTKLEDSAMYFCASSGTEKNIQYFGAGTRLSVL.

In this sample, this clone turned up once. This rearrangement joins TRBV5-6 to TRBJ2-1, with 9 bases that match TRBD1. The V segment lost 2 bases and the J segment 9 bases; nucleotides outside the gene matches: 6. Germline V gene lookup returns CDR1 SGHDT and CDR2 YYEEEE. The CDR3 is made up of 14 amino acids. The CDR3 sequence is CASSFPGQGGEQFF. CDR3 nucleotides: TGTGCCAGCAGCTTCCCGGGACAGGGCGGTGAGCAGTTCTTC.

This chain uses TRBV5-5 with TRBJ1-2; unclear D gene. Looked up from germline, CDR1 is SGHKS and CDR2 is YYEKEE (reference sequence). Deletions cut 0 bases from V and 0 bases from J, with 15 bases between. This CDR3 is built from 17 residues. CDR3 amino acids: CASSLVPDFLANYGYTF. In nucleotides, the CDR3 is TGTGCCAGCAGCTTGGTGCCAGACTTTTTAGCTAACTATGGCTACACCTTC.

The chain carries TRBV5-4 and TRBJ2-4; no firm D call. The CDR3 runs to 15 residues. Germline loops: CDR1 SGHNT, CDR2 YYREEE (reference sequence). Trimming removed 3 bases at V and 0 bases at J, with 10 bases between. The CDR3 protein is CASSSYRGAKNIQYF. CDR3 nucleotides: TGTGCCAGCAGCTCTTATAGAGGAGCCAAAAACATTCAGTACTTC.

This chain connects TRBV14 to TRBJ2-4, with 7 bases fitting TRBD2. With V trimmed by 1 base and J by 3 bases, 3 bases remained unmatched. Per the germline V gene, CDR1 is SGHDN and CDR2 is FVKESK. This CDR3 is built from 15 residues. The CDR3 coding sequence is TGTGCCAGCAGCCAAGGGGGGGGGAACAAAAACATTCAGTACTTC. This encodes CASSQGGGNKNIQYF.

The chain recombines TRBV6-1 with TRBJ1-2, with D maybe TRBD1 (6 bases). Germline lookup yields CDR1 MNHNS and CDR2 SASEGT. Trimming shortened V by 6 bases and J by 4 bases, and 12 bases separated the two germline ends. The CDR3 has 13 residues. The CDR3 DNA reads TGTGCCAGCAGCCGGGACATTAGCTATGGCTACACCTTC. Translation gives CASSRDISYGYTF.

The chain combines TRBV7-2 with TRBJ1-6; D might be TRBD1 (6 bases). Trimming cost V 3 bases and J 9 bases, with 15 bases left between them. Germline-derived CDR1 and CDR2 are SGHTA and FQGNSA. This CDR3 spans 15 amino acids. The CDR3 loop is CASSFGRRGGSPLHF. The CDR3 DNA is TGTGCCAGCAGCTTTGGGCGTCGAGGGGGTTCACCCCTCCACTTT.

This clone was counted a single time. The chain employs TRBV7-8 and TRBJ2-7; perhaps TRBD1 as D (6 bases). Trimming took 5 bases from V and 3 from J, leaving 11 bases between them. Germline V CDR1 and CDR2: SGHVS, FQNEAQ. This CDR3 comprises 13 residues. CDR3 DNA: TGTGCCAGCAGCCAGGGACAAGTCTACGAGCAGTACTTC. Its protein is CASSQGQVYEQYF.

A remark on this clone: One end of the junction is discordant with germline, which a read error may explain. The J gene is TRBJ2-4, the V gene TRBV5-6; 9 nucleotides match TRBD1. The length of the CDR3 is 17 residues. CDR1 SGHDT and CDR2 YYEEEE come from the germline V gene. CDR3 DNA sequence: TGTGCCAGCAGCTCCGGGACAGGGACCCTAGCCAAAAACAGTCAGTACTTC. It specifies CASSSGTGTLAKNSQYF.

The V and J genes are TRBV6-1 and TRBJ2-7; maybe TRBD1 (6 bases). The CDR3 is 14 amino acids. V lost 7 bases and J lost 3, with 16 bases in between. Per the germline V gene, CDR1 is MNHNS and CDR2 is SASEGT. The CDR3 bases are TGTGCCAGCACGGCCCCCCAAGGGGGCTACGAGCAGTACTTC. The encoded protein is CASTAPQGGYEQYF.

V gene TRBV25-1 combines with J gene TRBJ1-2; weak D call: TRBD1 (5 bases). CDR3 size: 13 residues. Trimming removed 4 bases from V and 4 bases from J, with 10 bases in between. Germline CDR1 and CDR2: MGHDK and SYGVNS. CDR3 protein: CASSGQGGYGYTF. In nucleotides, the CDR3 is TGTGCCAGCAGTGGTCAGGGCGGCTATGGCTACACCTTC.

A note on this clone: One end of the junction fails to match germline, which may point to a read error. Other nucleotide sequences from this sample produce the same CDR3. The J gene is TRBJ1-2, the V gene TRBV7-6; the match to TRBD1 covers 7 bases. This CDR3 contains 15 residues. Germline V gene data show CDR1 as SGHVS and CDR2 as FNYEAQ. DNA of the CDR3: TGCGCCAGCAGCTTACAGGGGCGCGCTAACTATGGCTACACCTTC. It translates to CASSLQGRANYGYTF.

CDR3 bases: TGTGCCAGCAGTAAATCGGGACTAGCGGGAAATGAGCAGTTCTTC. Amino acids: CASSKSGLAGNEQFF. The chain carries TRBV27 and TRBJ2-1; 13 bases match TRBD2. The junction had 5 bases not matched to a gene; V was cut back by 5 bases and J by 7 bases. Germline V gene sequence: CDR1 MNHEY, CDR2 SMNVEV (reference sequence). This CDR3 comprises 15 residues.

This rearrangement joins TRBV6-1 to TRBJ1-4; 9 nucleotides match TRBD1. V was pared by 5 bases and J by 7 bases, with 5 bases of the junction left unmatched. CDR3 length equals 14 residues. Germline loops: CDR1 MNHNS, CDR2 SASEGT. The CDR3 coding sequence is TGTGCCAGCAGTAGACGGACAGGGGCTGAAAAACTGTTTTTT. It encodes CASSRRTGAEKLFF.

The rearrangement joins TRBV6-1 to TRBJ1-5, with D hard to call. Germline V CDR1 and CDR2: MNHNS, SASEGT. V was shortened by 4 bases and J by 5 bases, with 12 bases between the two germline ends. This CDR3 has 14 amino acids. CDR3 in DNA: TGTGCCAGCAGTGGTAGAAGAACCTATCAGCCCCAGCATTTT. Encoded protein: CASSGRRTYQPQHF.

This chain connects TRBV18 to TRBJ2-7, with 11 bases fitting TRBD1. The CDR3 sequence is 16 residues long. Germline CDR1 KGHSH, CDR2 LQKENI. After removal of 2 bases from V and 3 bases from J, the junction contained 6 bases not matched to a gene. This CDR3 is CASSPGRTGGGYEQYF. The CDR3 DNA reads TGTGCCAGCTCACCAGGTAGGACAGGGGGCGGCTACGAGCAGTACTTC.

The CDR3 region has the DNA TGTGCCAGCAGTACGGCAGGGGAGAACACCGGGGAGCTGTTTTTT. Its protein product is CASSTAGENTGELFF. The J gene is TRBJ2-2, the V gene TRBV27; D might be TRBD1 (6 bases). The CDR3 sequence is 15 residues long. The V end was cut by 5 bases, the J end by 1 base, with 11 bases between. Germline loops: CDR1 MNHEY, CDR2 SMNVEV (reference sequence).

Only a few counts were recorded for this clone. V is TRBV5-1 and J is TRBJ1-2; TRBD1 matches 7 bases. Germline CDR1 SGHRS, CDR2 YFSETQ. The V gene end was trimmed by 0 bases and the J gene end by 4 bases; junction bases not matched to a gene: 6. This CDR3 is 15 amino acids long. The CDR3 spells CASSLGRTGGYGYTF. The CDR3 nucleotides are TGCGCCAGCAGCTTGGGCCGGACAGGAGGCTATGGCTACACCTTC. Variable domain in full (rest from reference TRBV5-1 and TRBJ1-2): KAGVTQTPRYLIKTRGQQVTLSCSPISGHRSVSWYQQTPGQGLQFLFEYFSETQRNKGNFPGRFSGRQFSNSRSEMNVSTLELGDSALYLCASSLGRTGGYGYTFGSGTRLTVV.

J is TRBJ2-3 and V is TRBV7-2; D is perhaps TRBD1 (5 bases). This CDR3 region has 16 residues. The germline V gene has CDR1 SGHTA and CDR2 FQGNSA. Trimming removed 2 bases at V and 4 bases at J, with 16 bases between. The CDR3 sequence is CASSLYYYRKADTQYF. The CDR3 DNA is TGTGCCAGCAGCTTATACTACTACAGGAAGGCAGATACGCAGTATTTT.

The chain couples TRBV19 to TRBJ2-7; a possible D gene is TRBD1 (8 bases). Trimming left V 4 bases short and J 4 bases short, with 14 bases between. CDR1 and CDR2 from the germline V gene are LNHDA and SQIVND (reference sequence). CDR3 size: 14 residues. CDR3 nucleotide sequence: TGTGCCAGTAGTACAACAGGGGGGGGTTACGAGCAGTACTTC. Its translation is CASSTTGGGYEQYF.

The chain combines TRBV4-1 with TRBJ1-1; no firm D call. The length of the CDR3 is 17 residues. Trimming cost V 8 bases and J 0 bases, with 22 bases left between them. From germline, CDR1 is MGHRA and CDR2 YSYEKL. The CDR3 nucleotides read TGCGCCAGCCGAATCGCGGCCCCGAGAGCTATGAACACTGAAGCTTTCTTT. This translates into CASRIAAPRAMNTEAFF.

V gene TRBV6-5 combines with J gene TRBJ2-1; 7 bases align to TRBD2. Germline V lookup: CDR1 MNHEY, CDR2 SVGAGI. This CDR3 is built from 15 residues. V lost 0 bases, J lost 5 bases, and 4 bases stayed unmatched. DNA of the CDR3: TGTGCCAGCAGTTACTCGGGGGGGGACCACAATGAGCAGTTCTTC. This codes for CASSYSGGDHNEQFF.